This T cell receptor beta chain was identified in a study of T-cell memory formation after mild COVID-19. Study summary: The two donors had largely donor-specific TCR clusters.

This clonotype was seen only a few times. This CDR3 is built from 16 residues. The germline V gene has CDR1 MGHDK and CDR2 SYGVNS. Germline trimming cut 4 bases from V and 1 base from J; bases unmatched to any gene: 4. TCRdb processed the 5' RACE reads anew with MiXCR; each CDR3 protein has one entry. Among hundreds of thousands of distinct CDR3 sequences listed, approximately 15% were seen once. The chain has TRBV25-1 and TRBJ2-7; 13 nucleotides align to TRBD2. The sequenced material came from PBMCs or a T cell subset sorted from them (not recorded which). This TCR was recovered from an adult woman who had mild COVID-19 (a few samples of this study predate the infection). Cell type and time point are not known. CDR3 coding DNA: TGTGCCAGCAGTGTATTACTAGCGGGAGGGTCCTACGAGCAGTACTTC. This translates into CASSVLLAGGSYEQYF.